This T cell receptor (beta chain) comes out of a study of T-cell memory formation after mild COVID-19. Findings of the study overall: Some SARS-CoV-2-responding clones were already detected in memory before infection.

This clonotype has more than one count but fewer than ten. Its antigen remains unidentified. TCRdb reanalysed the 5' RACE reads using MiXCR and keeps one entry per CDR3 protein. The sample has 400,000 or so distinct CDR3 sequences, approximately 20% seen once. The specimen sequenced was PBMCs or a T cell subset sorted from them (not recorded which). The origin of this receptor is an adult woman who had mild COVID-19 (a few samples of this study predate the infection). Cell type and time point are not known.

CDR3 sequence reads: CASSVMGDATHHEQFF. The CDR3 bases are TGTGCCAGCAGCGTAATGGGCGACGCCACCCACCATGAGCAGTTCTTC. The rearrangement uses TRBV9 and TRBJ2-1, with D hard to call. This CDR3 has 16 residues. V was clipped by 1 base and J by 8 bases, with 19 bases between them. CDR1 is SGDLS and CDR2 is YYNGEE in the germline V gene.